The 31 T cell receptor beta chains below were found in one sample sequenced in a study of blood T cell repertoires in COVID-19. The data were produced by immunoSEQ multiplex PCR, yet TCRdb's version contains in-frame clones alone and is incomplete. The repertoire holds some 300,000 clones, with nearly 90% as singletons. Sequencing input: peripheral blood. These receptors originate from a woman aged 40-49 years with COVID-19, enrolled during active disease.

This CDR3 is CASSLGQGKNQPQHF. In DNA, the CDR3 is TGTGCCAGCAGTTTGGGGCAGGGGAAGAATCAGCCCCAGCATTTT. This chain uses TRBV27 with TRBJ1-5; a weak D match, TRBD1 (6 bases). This CDR3 has 15 residues. CDR1 is MNHEY, CDR2 SMNVEV, per germline (reference sequence). V lost 3 bases to trimming and J lost 4 bases, with 13 bases between them.

This rearrangement joins TRBV2 to TRBJ2-2; TRBD2 aligns across 14 bases. V gave up 7 bases and J gave up 7 bases; unmatched junction bases: 5. The CDR3 consists of 15 residues. The germline CDR1 and CDR2 sequences are SNHLY and FYNNEI. CDR3 bases: TGTGCCAGCACGGGACTAGCGGGAGTGAACGGGGAGCTGTTTTTT. This sequence encodes CASTGLAGVNGELFF.

This chain uses TRBV21-1 with TRBJ1-6; the table calls TRBD1, which could not be checked here. TRBV21-1 has pseudogene status. The CDR3 runs to 17 residues. The CDR3 is CASKSDRAYSYNSPLHF. The CDR3 coding sequence is TGTGCCAGCAAATCCGACAGGGCCTACAGCTATAATTCACCCCTCCACTTT.

This clone showed up just a few times. The chain has TRBV3-1 (or the pseudogene TRBV3-2) and TRBJ2-1; 9 positions agree with TRBD1. CDR1 and CDR2 (germline): LGHDT, YNNKEL (reference sequence). The CDR3 has 17 residues. Trimming took 4 bases from V and 5 from J; bases not matched to a gene: 12. CDR3 sequence reads: CASSPKSRDRDDNEQFF. The CDR3, as DNA: TGTGCCAGCAGCCCAAAATCCCGGGACAGGGATGACAATGAGCAGTTCTTC.

The chain links TRBV5-6 to TRBJ1-5, with D perhaps TRBD1 (6 bases). The germline V and J ends were trimmed by 3 bases and 8 bases, with 12 bases remaining between them. Looked up from germline, CDR1 is SGHDT and CDR2 is YYEEEE. The CDR3 runs 13 residues. This chain's CDR3 is CASSWGGQEPQHF. CDR3 nucleotides: TGTGCCAGCAGCTGGGGGGGACAAGAGCCCCAGCATTTT.

The chain combines TRBV4-1 with TRBJ1-2; 9 nucleotides match TRBD1. The CDR3 totals 16 residues. Unmatched junction bases numbered 10, after V lost 4 bases and J lost 4 bases. Germline CDR1 reads MGHRA; CDR2 reads YSYEKL. The CDR3 nucleotides read TGCGCCAGCAGCCTCCACCCGGGACAGGGCCTCTATGGCTACACCTTC. Translating gives CASSLHPGQGLYGYTF.

The chain joins TRBV28 to TRBJ1-2; perhaps TRBD1 as D (5 bases). The CDR3 extends over 14 amino acids. Looked up from germline, CDR1 is MDHEN and CDR2 is SYDVKM. With 2 bases removed from V and 2 bases from J, the gap between germline ends came to 9 bases. CDR3 loop: CASSLGGGNYGYTF. In nucleotides, the CDR3 is TGTGCCAGCAGTTTAGGGGGGGGAAACTATGGCTACACCTTC.

This clone was detected a few times. This rearrangement joins TRBV4-1 to TRBJ2-7; perhaps TRBD2 as D (6 bases). Deletions cut 4 bases from V and 9 bases from J, with 28 bases between. Germline assignment: CDR1 MGHRA and CDR2 YSYEKL. CDR3 length: 17 amino acids. DNA for the CDR3: TGCGCCAGCAGCCCCCAGACCCGGAGGGCCTCCTACGAGCGGCAGTACTTC. Residues: CASSPQTRRASYERQYF.

V gene TRBV27 combines with J gene TRBJ2-3, with D perhaps TRBD2 (6 bases). Germline CDR1 and CDR2: MNHEY and SMNVEV (reference sequence). Trimming stripped 7 bases from V and 2 bases from J, with 19 bases between. This CDR3 contains 16 residues. The CDR3 sequence: CASKMVAGTFTDTQYF. The CDR3 DNA is TGTGCCAGCAAGATGGTGGCCGGGACTTTCACAGATACGCAGTATTTT.

This rearrangement joins TRBV7-8 to TRBJ2-5; D not certain. V dropped 7 bases and J dropped 2 bases, with 14 bases sitting between them. This CDR3 has 14 amino acids. The germline V gene has CDR1 SGHVS and CDR2 FQNEAQ. In DNA form, the CDR3 reads TGTGCCAGCACCGTCGACCCTAGTCAAGAGACCCAGTACTTC. This translates into CASTVDPSQETQYF.

The chain is built from TRBV4-1 and TRBJ1-1; D gene uncertain. Trimming cost V 6 bases and J 2 bases, with 7 bases left between them. The CDR3 contains 12 residues. The germline CDR1 and CDR2 sequences are MGHRA and YSYEKL. The CDR3 nucleotides are TGCGCCAGCAGTACGGGAAACACTGAAGCTTTCTTT. Its protein is CASSTGNTEAFF.

The CDR3 loop reads CASSLRGRPEAFF. CDR3 sequence (DNA): TGTGCCAGCAGCTTACGAGGTCGCCCTGAAGCTTTCTTT. The V gene is TRBV5-6, the J gene TRBJ1-1; the D is unclear. V lost 2 bases and J lost 6, with 11 bases in between. CDR1 SGHDT and CDR2 YYEEEE come from the germline V gene. This CDR3 is 13 amino acids long.

This chain uses TRBV7-9 with TRBJ2-7, with 7 bases matching TRBD1. The CDR3 totals 13 residues. J gave up 5 bases and V 6 bases, and 7 bases lay outside the gene matches. Germline V gene sequence: CDR1 SEHNR, CDR2 FQNEAQ (reference sequence). CDR3 sequence (DNA): TGTGCCAGCAGTTACAGGGACAGTGACGAGCAGTACTTC. Residues: CASSYRDSDEQYF.

The CDR3 DNA reads as TGTGCCAGCAGCTTAGCCTATCCAGGGTATAGCAATCAGCCCCAGCATTTT. Amino acids: CASSLAYPGYSNQPQHF. The V call is TRBV7-8, the J call TRBJ1-5; TRBD1 might be the D (5 bases). Deletions cut 0 bases from V and 0 bases from J, with 12 bases between. CDR3 size: 17 residues. Germline CDR1 reads SGHVS; CDR2 reads FQNEAQ. The full variable domain, rest sourced from reference TRBV7-8 and TRBJ1-5, is GAGVSQSPRYKVAKRGQDVALRCDPISGHVSLFWYQQALGQGPEFLTYFQNEAQLDKSGLPSDRFFAERPEGSVSTLKIQRTQQEDSAVYLCASSLAYPGYSNQPQHFGDGTRLSIL.

This clone was recorded only once. V gene TRBV29-1 combines with J gene TRBJ2-5, with D possibly TRBD1 on 5 matching bases. This CDR3 has 13 residues. Germline CDR1 SQVTM, CDR2 ANQGSEA. The ends were cut back, 2 bases at V and 7 bases at J, with 14 bases in the middle. The CDR3 nucleotides are TGCAGCGTTGAAAGGCAGGGTACTTTGACCCAGTACTTC. Protein sequence: CSVERQGTLTQYF.

The chain is built from TRBV5-1 and TRBJ2-1; maybe TRBD1 (5 bases). This CDR3 region has 15 residues. V shed 4 bases and J shed 9 bases, with 20 bases lying between them. Germline-derived CDR1 and CDR2 are SGHRS and YFSETQ. CDR3 DNA sequence: TGCGCCAGCAGCCCAGACATCCCCAGGGCGGTTGAGCAGTTCTTC. Translated, it gives CASSPDIPRAVEQFF.

This sequence joins TRBV6-6 and TRBJ2-7, with no clear D. Germline V gives CDR1 MNHNY, CDR2 SVGAGI (reference sequence). The germline V and J ends were trimmed by 6 bases and 3 bases, with 15 bases remaining between them. The CDR3 contains 14 residues. The CDR3 DNA reads as TGTGCCAGCAGCCCGTTACGTGTCAGCTACGAGCAGTACTTC. This codes for CASSPLRVSYEQYF.

J is TRBJ2-2 and V is TRBV28, with a possible D match to TRBD2 (5 bases). The CDR3 spans 13 residues. The V gene's germline CDR1 is MDHEN and CDR2 SYDVKM. Trimming removed 5 bases at V and 6 bases at J, with 10 bases between. CDR3 in amino acids: CASSELVPGELFF. The CDR3 region has the DNA TGTGCCAGCAGTGAACTAGTACCCGGGGAGCTGTTTTTT.

This clone is a singleton in its sample. The chain links TRBV5-1 to TRBJ2-5; 7 nucleotides match TRBD2. Germline V gives CDR1 SGHRS, CDR2 YFSETQ. With V trimmed by 0 bases and J by 4 bases, 6 bases remained unmatched. This CDR3 is 15 amino acids long. The CDR3 is CASSLARESPETQYF. The CDR3, as DNA: TGCGCCAGCAGCTTGGCGCGGGAGTCCCCAGAGACCCAGTACTTC.

The V and J genes are TRBV28 and TRBJ1-2; D is ambiguous. Germline V CDR1 and CDR2: MDHEN, SYDVKM. The CDR3 runs 14 residues. Deletions cut 2 bases from V and 2 bases from J, with 9 bases between. The CDR3 sequence is CASSLGGKNYGYTF. CDR3 bases: TGTGCCAGCAGTTTAGGCGGAAAAAACTATGGCTACACCTTC.

This clone has just a few counts. V and J are TRBV30 and TRBJ1-6; 9 bases fit TRBD1. In germline, CDR1 is GTSNPN, CDR2 SVGIG (reference sequence). CDR3 length: 15 residues. With 4 bases clipped from V and 8 bases from J, the junction kept 9 bases outside the gene matches. This CDR3 reads CAWTWDRVRDSPLHF. DNA of the CDR3: TGTGCCTGGACTTGGGACAGGGTGCGAGATTCACCCCTCCACTTT.

This chain joins TRBV7-9 and TRBJ1-4; no definite D call. The CDR3 runs 14 residues. Looked up from germline, CDR1 is SEHNR and CDR2 is FQNEAQ (reference sequence). Between the trimmed V and J ends, which lost 4 bases and 4 bases, there was a span of 10 bases. Here the CDR3 DNA reads TGTGCCAGCAGCTCATCCTCGGGTAATGAAAAACTGTTTTTT. Residues: CASSSSSGNEKLFF.

The CDR3 here is CASSPRTGIEDEQFF. CDR3 DNA: TGTGCCAGCAGCCCACGGACAGGGATCGAGGATGAGCAGTTCTTC. The V call is TRBV4-2, the J call TRBJ2-1; 8 positions agree with TRBD1. Germline V gene data show CDR1 as LGHNA and CDR2 as YNFKEQ. The V segment lost 4 bases and the J segment 8 bases; nucleotides outside the gene matches: 10. The CDR3 extends over 15 amino acids.

The chain combines TRBV5-1 with TRBJ2-3; TRBD1 aligns across 7 bases. Trimming at V came to 3 bases and at J to 2 bases, leaving 9 bases not matched to a gene. The germline gives CDR1 SGHRS, CDR2 YFSETQ. This CDR3 comprises 16 residues. The CDR3 region has the DNA TGCGCCAGCAGCTATACAGGGGTGAGATTCACAGATACGCAGTATTTT. Translation: CASSYTGVRFTDTQYF. The whole variable domain, filled in from reference TRBV5-1 and TRBJ2-3, reads KAGVTQTPRYLIKTRGQQVTLSCSPISGHRSVSWYQQTPGQGLQFLFEYFSETQRNKGNFPGRFSGRQFSNSRSEMNVSTLELGDSALYLCASSYTGVRFTDTQYFGPGTRLTVL.

The J gene is TRBJ1-1, the V gene TRBV6-6; no reliable D call. There are 11 residues in the CDR3. Deletions cut 7 bases from V and 8 bases from J, with 11 bases between. Germline CDR1 and CDR2: MNHNY and SVGAGI (reference sequence). Here the CDR3 reads CASNVQREAFF. For the CDR3, the DNA is TGTGCCAGCAACGTACAGAGAGAAGCTTTCTTT.

V usage is TRBV5-1 and J usage is TRBJ2-1; the D is unclear. This CDR3 has 15 amino acids. Germline V lookup: CDR1 SGHRS, CDR2 YFSETQ. Trimming removed 5 bases at V and 0 bases at J, with 12 bases between. CDR3 region: CASSESYSSYNEQFF. The DNA of the CDR3 is TGCGCCAGCAGTGAAAGTTATAGCTCCTACAATGAGCAGTTCTTC.

The V and J genes are TRBV27 and TRBJ1-1; 11 nucleotides agree with TRBD1. CDR1 is MNHEY, CDR2 SMNVEV, per germline (reference sequence). The length of the CDR3 is 12 residues. The trim removed 6 bases at V and 6 bases at J, leaving 0 bases unmatched. The CDR3 DNA reads TGTGCCAGCAGGGGACAGGGGGCTGAAGCTTTCTTT. It codes for CASRGQGAEAFF.

The chain is built from TRBV6-5 and TRBJ2-1, with 11 nucleotides matching TRBD2. Per the germline V gene, CDR1 is MNHEY and CDR2 is SVGAGI. J was trimmed by 3 bases and V by 10 bases; bases with no gene match: 2. The CDR3 has 13 amino acids. The CDR3, as DNA: TGTGCCATAGGACTAGCGGGCTACAATGAGCAGTTCTTC. Protein: CAIGLAGYNEQFF.

The chain recombines TRBV5-1 with TRBJ1-1; TRBD1 is a possible D gene (5 bases). Germline-derived CDR1 and CDR2 are SGHRS and YFSETQ. The CDR3 totals 16 residues. V was pared by 2 bases and J by 10 bases, with 24 bases between. The CDR3 sequence is CASSFDDLRQSMGAFF. CDR3 nucleotides: TGCGCCAGCAGCTTTGATGATCTTAGACAGTCCATGGGAGCTTTCTTT. Combining the CDR3 with reference TRBV5-1 and TRBJ1-1 gives the whole variable domain KAGVTQTPRYLIKTRGQQVTLSCSPISGHRSVSWYQQTPGQGLQFLFEYFSETQRNKGNFPGRFSGRQFSNSRSEMNVSTLELGDSALYLCASSFDDLRQSMGAFFGQGTRLTVV.

V gene TRBV9 combines with J gene TRBJ2-5; D call uncertain. Trimming left V 0 bases short and J 1 base short, with 10 bases between. Germline V CDR1 and CDR2: SGDLS, YYNGEE. This CDR3 contains 15 residues. DNA of the CDR3: TGTGCCAGCAGCGTAGGGGTTGGGCGCCAAGAGACCCAGTACTTC. The encoded protein is CASSVGVGRQETQYF.

The V and J genes are TRBV9 and TRBJ2-7; 8 nucleotides match TRBD2. The V segment lost 3 bases and the J segment 6 bases; nucleotides outside the gene matches: 5. This CDR3 region has 13 residues. Germline V gene lookup returns CDR1 SGDLS and CDR2 YYNGEE. The CDR3 here is CASSAGGDREQYF. CDR3 coding DNA: TGTGCCAGCAGCGCCGGGGGGGACCGCGAGCAGTACTTC.